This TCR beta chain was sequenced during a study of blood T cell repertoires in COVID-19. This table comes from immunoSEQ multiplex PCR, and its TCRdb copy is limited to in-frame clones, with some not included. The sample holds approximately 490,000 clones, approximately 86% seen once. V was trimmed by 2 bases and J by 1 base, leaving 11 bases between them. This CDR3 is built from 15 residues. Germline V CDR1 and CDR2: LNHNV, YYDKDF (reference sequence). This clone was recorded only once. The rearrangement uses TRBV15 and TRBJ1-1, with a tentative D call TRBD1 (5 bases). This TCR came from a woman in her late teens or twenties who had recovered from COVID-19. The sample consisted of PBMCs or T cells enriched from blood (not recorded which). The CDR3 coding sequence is TGTGCCACCAGCAGACTGGACAAAAGGAACACTGAAGCTTTCTTT. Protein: CATSRLDKRNTEAFF.